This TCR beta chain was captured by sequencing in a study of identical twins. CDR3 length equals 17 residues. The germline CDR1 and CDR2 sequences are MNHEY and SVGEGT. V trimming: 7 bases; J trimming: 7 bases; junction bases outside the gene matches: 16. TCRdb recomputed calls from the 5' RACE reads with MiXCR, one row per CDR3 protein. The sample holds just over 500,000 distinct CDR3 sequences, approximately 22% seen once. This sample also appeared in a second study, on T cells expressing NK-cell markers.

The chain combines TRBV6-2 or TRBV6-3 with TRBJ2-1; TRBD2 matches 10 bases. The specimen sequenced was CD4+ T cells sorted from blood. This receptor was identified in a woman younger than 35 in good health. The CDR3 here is CASMRIGLAGALNEQFF. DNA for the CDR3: TGTGCCAGCATGAGGATAGGGCTAGCGGGAGCACTGAATGAGCAGTTCTTC.